A selection of T cell receptor beta chains follows, all from one sample in a study of CD8 T cells in Susac syndrome. In TCRdb, the immunoSEQ multiplex PCR reads were re-called with MiXCR into one record per CDR3 protein. The table shows about 90,000 distinct CDR3 sequences, with about 96% occurring only once. The sample was CD8+ T cells from PBMCs. All receptors come from a human donor with Susac syndrome. CDR3s include the opening cysteine and the closing phenylalanine or tryptophan. The D gene is left open where the match is weak. Clone size is stated in some rows and not others, as once, few, many or a class when expanded.

cdr3_nt cdr3_aa cdr3_length v_call clone_size d_call j_call
TGCGCCAGCAGCGAGCACGGACAGTCCTATGGCTACACCTTC CASSEHGQSYGYTF 14 TRBV5-1 . . TRBJ1-2
TGTGCTTGGAGTCCAGGGGGACGCTATGGCTACACCTTC CAWSPGGRYGYTF 13 TRBV30 . TRBD1 TRBJ1-2
TGTGCCACCAGTGACGTATCCTACAGCTATGGCTACACCTTC CATSDVSYSYGYTF 14 TRBV24-1 . . TRBJ1-2
TGTGCCAGCAGCCAAGTGTCGGGGTCCTATGGCTACACCTTC CASSQVSGSYGYTF 14 TRBV3-1 once . TRBJ1-2
TGTGCCAGCAGTTACTCCGGGACCGACGGAGAGACCCAGTACTTC CASSYSGTDGETQYF 15 TRBV6-2/TRBV6-3 . . TRBJ2-5
TGCGCCAGCAGCCCAGGGACAGGGGTGAACACTGAAGCTTTCTTT CASSPGTGVNTEAFF 15 TRBV4-3 . TRBD1 TRBJ1-1
TGTGCCAGCAGTGGCCGGGAGGGAGAGGGTTCACCCCTCCACTTT CASSGREGEGSPLHF 15 TRBV25-1 . . TRBJ1-6
TGTGCCAGCAGCTTGGGAACATCCGTCGATACCTTC CASSLGTSVDTF 12 TRBV5-4 . . TRBJ1-2
TGTGCCAGTAGTAAGGGACAGGATCTCTACGAGCAGTACTTC CASSKGQDLYEQYF 14 TRBV19 . TRBD1 TRBJ2-7
TGCAGTGCTAGGCCCACAGGGCTGACTAACTATGGCTACACCTTC CSARPTGLTNYGYTF 15 TRBV20-1 once . TRBJ1-2
TGTGCCACCAAGAACAGGGCTAATGAAAAACTGTTTTTT CATKNRANEKLFF 13 TRBV25-1 . . TRBJ1-4
TGCAGCGGGAGCTACCGGAACACTGAAGCTTTCTTT CSGSYRNTEAFF 12 TRBV29-1 . . TRBJ1-1
TGTGCCAGCACTGAGACAGGGGCCAACTCCTACAATGAGCAGTTCTTC CASTETGANSYNEQFF 16 TRBV6-1 . TRBD1 TRBJ2-1
TGTGCCATCAGCGCCGGGACAGGGGGCGGCTACGAGCAGTACTTC CAISAGTGGGYEQYF 15 TRBV10-3 . TRBD1 TRBJ2-7
TGTGCCAGCAGCCAAGGGACAGGGGGCTTCTACGAGCAGTACTTC CASSQGTGGFYEQYF 15 TRBV14 . TRBD1 TRBJ2-7
TGTGCCAGCAGTGGACGGGACAGGGAAGACTATGGCTACACCTTC CASSGRDREDYGYTF 15 TRBV2 once TRBD1 TRBJ1-2